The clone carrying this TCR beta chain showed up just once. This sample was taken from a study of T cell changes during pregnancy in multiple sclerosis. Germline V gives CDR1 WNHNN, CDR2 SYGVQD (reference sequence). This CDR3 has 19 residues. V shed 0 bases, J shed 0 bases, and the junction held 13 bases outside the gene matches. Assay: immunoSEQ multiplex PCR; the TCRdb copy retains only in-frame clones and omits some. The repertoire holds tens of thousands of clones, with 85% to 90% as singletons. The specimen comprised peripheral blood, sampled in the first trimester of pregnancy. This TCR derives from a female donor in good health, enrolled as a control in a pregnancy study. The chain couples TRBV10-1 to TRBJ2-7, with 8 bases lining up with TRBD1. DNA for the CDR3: TGCGCCAGCAGTGAGTCGGAGGACAGGGATACTTTAAGCTCCTACGAGCAGTACTTC. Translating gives CASSESEDRDTLSSYEQYF.